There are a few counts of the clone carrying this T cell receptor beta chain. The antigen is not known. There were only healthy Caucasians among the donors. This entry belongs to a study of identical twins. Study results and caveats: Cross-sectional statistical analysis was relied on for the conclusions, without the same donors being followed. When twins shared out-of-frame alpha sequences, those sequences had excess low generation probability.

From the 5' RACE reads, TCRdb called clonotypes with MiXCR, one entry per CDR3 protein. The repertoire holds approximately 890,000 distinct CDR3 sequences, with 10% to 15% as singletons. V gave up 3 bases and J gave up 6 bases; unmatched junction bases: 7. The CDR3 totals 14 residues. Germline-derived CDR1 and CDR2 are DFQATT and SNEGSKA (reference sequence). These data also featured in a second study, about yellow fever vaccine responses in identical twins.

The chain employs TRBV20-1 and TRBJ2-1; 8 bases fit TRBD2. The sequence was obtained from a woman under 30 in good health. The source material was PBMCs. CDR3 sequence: CSASRTSGPNEQFF. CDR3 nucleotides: TGCAGTGCTAGTAGAACTAGCGGTCCCAATGAGCAGTTCTTC.